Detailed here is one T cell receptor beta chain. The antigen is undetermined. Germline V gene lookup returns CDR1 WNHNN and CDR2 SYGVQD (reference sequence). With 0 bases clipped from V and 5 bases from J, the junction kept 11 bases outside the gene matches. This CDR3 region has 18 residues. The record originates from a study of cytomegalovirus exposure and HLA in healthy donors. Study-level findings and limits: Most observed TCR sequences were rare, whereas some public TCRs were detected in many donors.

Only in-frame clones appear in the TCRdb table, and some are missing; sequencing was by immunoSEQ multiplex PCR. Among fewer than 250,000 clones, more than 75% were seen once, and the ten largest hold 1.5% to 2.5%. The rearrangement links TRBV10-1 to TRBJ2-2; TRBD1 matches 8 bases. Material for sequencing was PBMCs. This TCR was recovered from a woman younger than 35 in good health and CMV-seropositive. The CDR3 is CASSESFGQGLGTGELFF. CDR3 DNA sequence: TGCGCCAGCAGTGAGTCCTTCGGACAGGGCTTGGGAACCGGGGAGCTGTTTTTT.